These 6 T cell receptor beta chains were all obtained from the same sample, sequenced in a study of Ad26.COV2.S vaccination and SARS-CoV-2 variants. Measured with immunoSEQ multiplex PCR; TCRdb has only the in-frame clones, and not every one. The sample lists approximately 300,000 clones, roughly 80% occurring once. As to treatment: roughly 19 received Ad26.COV2.S at low or high dose, single or two shots; roughly five received placebo; per-sample allocation not given. At day 63 after the first vaccine or placebo injection, samples were drawn. The material was peripheral blood, obtained in a trial of Ad26.COV2.S vaccine versus placebo. Receptors were obtained from a person aged 18 to 65 who received the Ad26.COV2.S COVID-19 vaccine or a placebo.

This chain uses TRBV6-5 with TRBJ2-7; TRBD2 matches 13 bases. The germline gives CDR1 MNHEY, CDR2 SVGAGI. This CDR3 has 15 amino acids. The junction had 8 bases not matched to a gene; V was cut back by 6 bases and J by 6 bases. CDR3 in amino acids: CASRRGLAGHGEQYF. CDR3 sequence (DNA): TGTGCCAGCAGGAGGGGACTAGCGGGGCACGGCGAGCAGTACTTC.

The chain carries TRBV5-1 and TRBJ2-7, with D tentatively TRBD1 or TRBD2 (6 bases each). Deletions cut 4 bases from V and 2 bases from J, with 13 bases between. Germline lookup yields CDR1 SGHRS and CDR2 YFSETQ. The CDR3 has 14 residues. CDR3 sequence: CASSQRGPPYEQYF. The CDR3 nucleotides read TGCGCCAGCAGCCAACGGGGGCCTCCCTACGAGCAGTACTTC.

This clone was picked up one time. The chain carries TRBV6-5 and TRBJ1-5; TRBD1 might be the D (6 bases). Trimming took 6 bases from V and 1 from J, leaving 13 bases between them. Germline V CDR1 and CDR2: MNHEY, SVGAGI. This CDR3 spans 15 amino acids. The DNA for the CDR3 is TGTGCCAGCAGGGAGGGGGTTTTGAGCAATCAGCCCCAGCATTTT. This gives the protein CASREGVLSNQPQHF.

This chain uses TRBV24-1 with TRBJ2-3, with 7 bases aligning to TRBD2. Germline assignment: CDR1 KGHDR and CDR2 SFDVKD. The J segment lost 2 bases and the V segment lost 5 bases, leaving 9 bases of the junction unmatched. The CDR3 spans 16 residues. The CDR3 DNA reads TGTGCCACCAGTGCCCCTGGGGGGGGACTCACAGATACGCAGTATTTT. This encodes CATSAPGGGLTDTQYF.

The chain carries TRBV28 and TRBJ1-5, with D maybe TRBD1 (5 bases). CDR3 length equals 15 residues. V lost 3 bases, J lost 8 bases, and 17 bases lay in between. CDR1 MDHEN and CDR2 SYDVKM come from the germline V gene. This CDR3 reads CASSLGGAGKKPQHF. The CDR3 coding sequence is TGTGCCAGCAGTTTGGGTGGGGCAGGGAAGAAGCCCCAGCATTTT.

This chain links TRBV9 with TRBJ1-1; D not certain. The V gene lost 0 bases and the J gene lost 0 bases, with 6 bases spanning the gap. The length of the CDR3 is 14 residues. The V gene's germline CDR1 is SGDLS and CDR2 YYNGEE. CDR3 in amino acids: CASSVDLLNTEAFF. Written as DNA, the CDR3 is TGTGCCAGCAGCGTAGACCTCCTGAACACTGAAGCTTTCTTT. Drawing the rest from reference TRBV9 and TRBJ1-1, the complete variable domain is DSGVTQTPKHLITATGQRVTLRCSPRSGDLSVYWYQQSLDQGLQFLIQYYNGEERAKGNILERFSAQQFPDLHSELNLSSLELGDSALYFCASSVDLLNTEAFFGQGTRLTVV.